The 5 T cell receptor beta chains below all came from one sample that was sequenced in a study of cytomegalovirus exposure and HLA in healthy donors. 60 Vbeta and 13 Jbeta primers were used in PCR. The protocol was immunoSEQ multiplex PCR, while the TCRdb copy is restricted to in-frame clones and leaves out a portion. The data contain some 140,000 clones, 65% to 80% of them singletons. The specimen was PBMCs. Receptors originate from a man in his forties in good health and CMV-seropositive.

This chain connects TRBV19 to TRBJ1-6; D is unclear. The CDR3 extends over 16 amino acids. V lost 3 bases and J 0 bases, leaving 9 bases between the germline ends. CDR1 is LNHDA and CDR2 is SQIVND in the germline V gene (reference sequence). The chain's CDR3 is CASSIDGSSYNSPLHF. The CDR3 DNA follows: TGTGCCAGTAGTATTGACGGGAGCTCCTATAATTCACCCCTCCACTTT.

The chain has TRBV28 and TRBJ2-7; 7 bases fit TRBD1. Germline CDR1 reads MDHEN; CDR2 reads SYDVKM. V dropped 5 bases and J dropped 0; count of bases not matched to a gene: 4. The CDR3 runs 14 residues. CDR3 loop: CASSPDRASYEQYF. In nucleotides, the CDR3 is TGTGCCAGCAGTCCCGACAGGGCCTCCTACGAGCAGTACTTC. Drawing the rest from reference TRBV28 and TRBJ2-7, the complete variable domain is DVKVTQSSRYLVKRTGEKVFLECVQDMDHENMFWYRQDPGLGLRLIYFSYDVKMKEKGDIPEGYSVSREKKERFSLILESASTNQTSMYLCASSPDRASYEQYFGPGTRLTVT.

The J gene is TRBJ1-5, the V gene TRBV6-5; D is ambiguous. CDR1 and CDR2 (germline): MNHEY, SVGAGI. V lost 2 bases, J lost 7 bases, and 12 bases lay in between. The CDR3 has 14 residues. The CDR3 reads CASSYLAAGQPQHF. CDR3 bases: TGTGCCAGCAGTTACCTGGCAGCCGGGCAGCCCCAGCATTTT.

Here the CDR3 DNA reads TGTGCCTGGAGTAACGAAGGGGAGCCCCAGCATTTT. This translates into CAWSNEGEPQHF. This sequence joins TRBV30 and TRBJ1-5; possible D gene TRBD1, 5 bases. Looked up from germline, CDR1 is GTSNPN and CDR2 is SVGIG (reference sequence). With 2 bases removed from V and 8 bases from J, the gap between germline ends came to 10 bases. CDR3 length: 12 residues.

The rearrangement joins TRBV28 to TRBJ1-1; D is ambiguous. The CDR3 has 15 residues. CDR1 MDHEN and CDR2 SYDVKM come from the germline V gene. V was trimmed by 10 bases and J by 3 bases, leaving 21 bases between them. In nucleotides, the CDR3 is TGTGCCACCCGGTCCCCCGCGGAGGCGTACACTGAAGCTTTCTTT. Encoded protein: CATRSPAEAYTEAFF. The full variable domain, completed using reference TRBV28 and TRBJ1-1, is DVKVTQSSRYLVKRTGEKVFLECVQDMDHENMFWYRQDPGLGLRLIYFSYDVKMKEKGDIPEGYSVSREKKERFSLILESASTNQTSMYLCATRSPAEAYTEAFFGQGTRLTVV.